This is a list of T cell receptor beta chains from one sample in a study of identical twins. TCRdb used MiXCR to reprocess the 5' RACE reads, holding one entry per CDR3 protein. The table lists under 900,000 distinct CDR3 sequences, about 12% of them singletons. These same records also appear under a second study, on yellow fever vaccine responses in identical twins.

The sequenced sample was PBMCs. Receptors were obtained from a woman aged 18-35 years in good health. Both conserved end residues are part of each CDR3. Fields, in order: clone size, J gene, V gene, D gene, CDR3 protein, CDR3 DNA. D genes are given only for firm matches. Clone size is stated in some rows and not others, as once, few, many or a class when expanded.

size: many; J: TRBJ1-1; V: TRBV9; D: -; CDR3: CASSADGQPGSRAFF; DNA: TGTGCCAGCAGCGCGGATGGACAGCCCGGGTCTAGAGCTTTCTTT
size: few; J: TRBJ2-7; V: TRBV20-1; D: TRBD1; CDR3: CSARAPGQGIPYEQYF; DNA: TGCAGTGCTAGGGCCCCGGGACAGGGTATTCCCTACGAGCAGTACTTC
size: -; J: TRBJ2-5; V: TRBV15; D: -; CDR3: CATSRDGNSQETQYF; DNA: TGTGCCACCAGCAGAGATGGCAACAGCCAAGAGACCCAGTACTTC
size: -; J: TRBJ2-2; V: TRBV7-9; D: TRBD2; CDR3: CASSDRLAPNTGELFF; DNA: TGTGCCAGCAGCGACCGACTAGCTCCCAACACCGGGGAGCTGTTTTTT
size: few; J: TRBJ1-2; V: TRBV9; D: -; CDR3: CASSVGTFYGYTF; DNA: TGTGCCAGCAGCGTTGGGACCTTCTATGGCTACACCTTC
size: few; J: TRBJ2-3; V: TRBV5-5; D: TRBD2; CDR3: CASSRTPRTSGETDTQYF; DNA: TGTGCCAGCAGCCGCACCCCCCGGACTAGCGGAGAGACAGATACGCAGTATTTT
size: many; J: TRBJ2-7; V: TRBV25-1; D: -; CDR3: CASSVTGSYEQYF; DNA: TGTGCCAGCAGTGTGACAGGTTCCTACGAGCAGTACTTC
size: many; J: TRBJ2-3; V: TRBV4-1; D: -; CDR3: CASSQVGTTDTQYF; DNA: TGCGCCAGCAGCCAAGTCGGGACTACAGATACGCAGTATTTT
size: few; J: TRBJ1-5; V: TRBV12-3/TRBV12-4; D: TRBD1; CDR3: CASSLDRGRGNQPQHF; DNA: TGTGCCAGCAGTTTGGACAGGGGACGGGGCAATCAGCCCCAGCATTTT
size: many; J: TRBJ2-1; V: TRBV9; D: TRBD2; CDR3: CASNPGGSGSFNEQFF; DNA: TGTGCCAGCAACCCCGGGGGTAGCGGGAGTTTCAATGAGCAGTTCTTC
size: -; J: TRBJ2-5; V: TRBV20-1; D: TRBD2; CDR3: CSARAWTSGRRGETQYF; DNA: TGCAGTGCTAGAGCTTGGACTAGCGGTAGGCGTGGAGAGACCCAGTACTTC
size: few; J: TRBJ1-2; V: TRBV20-1; D: -; CDR3: CSAGGWTSGYGYTF; DNA: TGCAGTGCTGGGGGGTGGACATCAGGGTATGGCTACACCTTC
size: few; J: TRBJ1-2; V: TRBV27; D: -; CDR3: CASSVSADYGYTF; DNA: TGTGCCAGCAGCGTATCGGCGGACTATGGCTACACCTTC
size: few; J: TRBJ2-7; V: TRBV9; D: TRBD1; CDR3: CASSVRDRGPYEQYF; DNA: TGTGCCAGCAGCGTCCGGGACAGGGGACCCTACGAGCAGTACTTC
size: many; J: TRBJ2-1; V: TRBV24-1; D: -; CDR3: CATSDYGWRHNEQFF; DNA: TGTGCCACCAGTGACTACGGTTGGCGTCACAATGAGCAGTTCTTC
size: few; J: TRBJ2-2; V: TRBV20-1; D: -; CDR3: CSARPPNTGELFF; DNA: TGCAGTGCTAGACCGCCGAACACCGGGGAGCTGTTTTTT
size: -; J: TRBJ2-3; V: TRBV6-5; D: TRBD2; CDR3: CASSYWGGGTETQYF; DNA: TGTGCCAGCAGTTACTGGGGCGGGGGAACAGAAACGCAGTATTTT
size: -; J: TRBJ2-3; V: TRBV2; D: TRBD2; CDR3: CASSEYSGRATDTQYF; DNA: TGTGCCAGCAGTGAATATAGCGGGAGGGCGACAGATACGCAGTATTTT
size: once; J: TRBJ1-6; V: TRBV20-1; D: -; CDR3: CSARRAGSSYNSPLHF; DNA: TGCAGTGCTAGGCGGGCAGGGAGCTCCTATAATTCACCCCTCCACTTT
size: -; J: TRBJ1-2; V: TRBV11-2; D: -; CDR3: CASSLDSFGGLYGYTF; DNA: TGTGCCAGCAGCTTAGATTCGTTCGGAGGACTATATGGCTACACCTTC
size: many; J: TRBJ2-1; V: TRBV28; D: TRBD2; CDR3: CASQAGGGYNEQFF; DNA: TGTGCCAGCCAAGCCGGGGGGGGGTACAATGAGCAGTTCTTC
size: -; J: TRBJ2-3; V: TRBV7-9; D: TRBD1; CDR3: CASTRGQGLTDTQYF; DNA: TGTGCCAGCACCCGCGGACAGGGTTTGACAGATACGCAGTATTTT
size: many; J: TRBJ1-2; V: TRBV9; D: TRBD1; CDR3: CASSAWDSPNYGYTF; DNA: TGTGCCAGCAGCGCGTGGGACAGTCCTAACTATGGCTACACCTTC
size: -; J: TRBJ2-7; V: TRBV7-3; D: TRBD2; CDR3: CASSDTSGRTNEQYF; DNA: TGTGCCAGCAGCGATACTAGCGGGAGAACAAACGAGCAGTACTTC
size: many; J: TRBJ2-5; V: TRBV10-3; D: -; CDR3: CAISERANQETQYF; DNA: TGTGCCATCAGTGAGCGGGCTAACCAAGAGACCCAGTACTTC
size: few; J: TRBJ2-2; V: TRBV19; D: TRBD2; CDR3: CASRPLGGRSPNTGELFF; DNA: TGTGCCAGTCGCCCGCTGGGCGGGAGAAGCCCGAACACCGGGGAGCTGTTTTTT
size: few; J: TRBJ2-7; V: TRBV5-1; D: -; CDR3: CASSFRGPGDEQYF; DNA: TGCGCCAGCAGCTTCCGGGGCCCTGGGGACGAGCAGTACTTC
size: -; J: TRBJ1-1; V: TRBV28; D: TRBD1; CDR3: CASSSRQGRALHTEAFF; DNA: TGTGCCAGCAGTTCCCGACAGGGAAGGGCCTTACACACTGAAGCTTTCTTT